This T cell receptor beta chain was obtained from a study of CD8 T cells in ankylosing spondylitis (dated by TCRdb to about 2017). General notes on the study: The study set out to find disease-linked TCR variants by profiling T cell receptor beta repertoires in ankylosing spondylitis patients and healthy donors. The whole study cohort included roughly 110 healthy donors and about two dozen ankylosing spondylitis patients. Peripheral blood was sampled, and synovial fluid was also collected from ankylosing spondylitis patients.

Sequencing instrument: Illumina HiSeq 2500. Quantitative 5'-RACE with molecular barcodes was the method used to prepare the TCR beta libraries. From the authors' description of their analysis: Disease-linked TCR variants were identified with a new computational method built on a probabilistic model of VDJ rearrangement. The public reads were reanalyzed by TCRdb: fastp trimming at Q25, MiXCR alignment, in-frame beta chains only. Entries are consolidated by CDR3 protein sequence, retaining the most common genes and DNA. These V and J calls are TCRdb output, not the study's own analysis. This sample has more than 400,000 distinct CDR3 sequences in its table, and 5.3% of those were observed once. The ten biggest clones cover around 3.5% of the sample. This clonotype was counted ten times or more. It has no known antigen specificity. No base-level quality is on record; no much larger clone is a single base apart.

Overall study results and their limits: The disease-linked clones showed a CD8+ phenotype and occurred at relatively low frequencies in peripheral blood. The disease-linked clones were reported to be significantly enriched in matched synovial fluid samples from ankylosing spondylitis patients. A TCR beta motif made up of several highly homologous amino acid variants appeared to be characteristic of blood from ankylosing spondylitis patients. Some of the motif variants had been reported before in the synovial fluid and blood of reactive arthritis patients, a finding that suggests common disease-initiation mechanisms.

The CDR3 numbers 14 residues from cysteine through phenylalanine. Just CDR3 DNA is preserved here, 42 bases in frame from base 1. From a lookup of the germline V gene, CDR1 and CDR2 are SGHTA and FQGTGA. The germline V and J ends show losses of 6 bases and 8 bases respectively, and no gene match explains 7 bases of the junction. This chain is built from TRBV7-3 and TRBJ1-6, with 7 bases matching TRBD1. The sequenced sample was blood, either unsorted or a sorted T cell fraction (not recorded which). This receptor was taken from a male donor with ankylosing spondylitis. The CDR3 has the sequence CASSLTGFDSPLHF. The nucleotide sequence reads as follows: TGTGCCAGCAGTTTGACAGGGTTTGATTCACCCCTCCACTTT.